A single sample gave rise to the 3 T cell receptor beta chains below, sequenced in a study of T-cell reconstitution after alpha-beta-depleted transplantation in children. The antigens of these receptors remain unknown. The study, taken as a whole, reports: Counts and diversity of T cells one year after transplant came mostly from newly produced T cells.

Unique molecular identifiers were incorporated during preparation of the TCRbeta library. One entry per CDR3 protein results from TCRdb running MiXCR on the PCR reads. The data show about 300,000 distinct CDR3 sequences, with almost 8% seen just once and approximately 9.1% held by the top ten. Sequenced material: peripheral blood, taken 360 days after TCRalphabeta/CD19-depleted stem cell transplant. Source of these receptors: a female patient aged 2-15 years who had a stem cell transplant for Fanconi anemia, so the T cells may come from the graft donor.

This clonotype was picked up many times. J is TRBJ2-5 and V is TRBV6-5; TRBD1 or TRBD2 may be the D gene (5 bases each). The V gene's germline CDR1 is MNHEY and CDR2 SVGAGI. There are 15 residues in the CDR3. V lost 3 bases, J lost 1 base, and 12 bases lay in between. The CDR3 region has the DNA TGTGCCAGCAGTTATTTTTTAGGGACCCAAGAGACCCAGTACTTC. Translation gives CASSYFLGTQETQYF.

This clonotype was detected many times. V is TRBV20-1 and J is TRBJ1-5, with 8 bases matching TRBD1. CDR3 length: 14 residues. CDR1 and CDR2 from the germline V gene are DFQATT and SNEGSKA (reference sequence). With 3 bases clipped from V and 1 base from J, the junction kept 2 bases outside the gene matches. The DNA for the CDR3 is TGCAGTGCTAGCCGGACAGGGAGCAATCAGCCCCAGCATTTT. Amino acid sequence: CSASRTGSNQPQHF.

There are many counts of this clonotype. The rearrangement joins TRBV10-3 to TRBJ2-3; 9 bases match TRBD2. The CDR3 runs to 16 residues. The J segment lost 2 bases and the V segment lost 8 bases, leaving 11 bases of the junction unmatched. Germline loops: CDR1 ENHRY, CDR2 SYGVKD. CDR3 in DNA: TGTGCCATCGGGCCCATAGCGGGAGCATCCACAGATACGCAGTATTTT. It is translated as CAIGPIAGASTDTQYF.